This TCR beta chain stems from a study of T cells in Graves' hyperthyroidism and ophthalmopathy. Study overall: Initial diagnosis, before any treatment, was when peripheral blood was collected. Study-level points and caveats: Ophthalmopathy was distinguished from stable hyperthyroidism by 13 V-J signatures.

The germline V gene has CDR1 KGHSH and CDR2 LQKENI. V was shortened by 5 bases and J by 1 base, with 6 bases between the two germline ends. CDR3 length: 13 residues. This clonotype was recorded at least ten times. Its matching antigen is unknown. Amplified TCR beta CDR3 regions derived from RNA transcripts. HTBI primers were employed in a first-round RT-PCR of the TCR CDR3. TCRdb reprocessed the multiplex PCR reads via MiXCR and lists one record per CDR3 protein. The repertoire holds hundreds of thousands of distinct CDR3 sequences, around 20% seen once, with roughly 60% in the top ten. Patients with ophthalmopathy all had a Clinical Activity Score of at least 3, a NOSPECS grade of at least 4 and duration under 3 months. Together with thyroid ultrasound, orbital computed tomography, serum thyroxine and TRAb, clinical symptoms were used for diagnoses.

The sequencing input was blood. This chain uses TRBV18 with TRBJ1-3, with D unclear. This TCR derives from a man aged 25-40 years with Graves' ophthalmopathy. CDR3 amino acids: CASSDTSGNTIYF. The CDR3 bases are TGTGCCAGCTCAGATACTTCTGGAAACACCATATATTTT.